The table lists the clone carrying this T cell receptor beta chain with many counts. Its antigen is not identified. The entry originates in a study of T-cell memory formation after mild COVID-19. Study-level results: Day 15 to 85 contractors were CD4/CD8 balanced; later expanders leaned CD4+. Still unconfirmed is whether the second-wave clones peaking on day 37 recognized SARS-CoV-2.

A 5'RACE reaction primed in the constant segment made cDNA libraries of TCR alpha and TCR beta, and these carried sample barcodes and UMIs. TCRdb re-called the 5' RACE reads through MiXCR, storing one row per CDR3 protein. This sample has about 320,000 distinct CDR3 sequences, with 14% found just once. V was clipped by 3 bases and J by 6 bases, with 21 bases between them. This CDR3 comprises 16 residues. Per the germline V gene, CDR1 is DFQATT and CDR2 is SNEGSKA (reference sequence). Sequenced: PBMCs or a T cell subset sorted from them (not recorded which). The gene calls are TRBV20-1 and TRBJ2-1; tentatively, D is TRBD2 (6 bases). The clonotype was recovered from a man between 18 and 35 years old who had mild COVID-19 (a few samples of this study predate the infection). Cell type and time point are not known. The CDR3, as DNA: TGCAGTGCTAGGTCTCCAGCGGCGGGGTGGGGCAATGAGCAGTTCTTC. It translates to CSARSPAAGWGNEQFF.